The subject of this entry is one T cell receptor (beta chain). Its antigen is not identified. Repertoires were generated with immunoSEQ multiplex PCR, while TCRdb's copy carries only in-frame clones and drops some. The table shows about 130,000 clones, with 89% occurring only once. V lost 3 bases, J lost 2 bases, and 12 bases lay in between. This CDR3 is built from 14 residues. Germline CDR1 and CDR2: SQVTM and ANQGSEA. The sample comes from a study of cytomegalovirus exposure and HLA in healthy donors. Study-wide findings and caveats: Cytomegalovirus-associated TCR beta chains were listed, numbering under 200.

Sequencing used PBMCs. The V call is TRBV29-1, the J call TRBJ2-3; perhaps TRBD2 as D (5 bases). This receptor was taken from a woman under 30 in good health and CMV-seronegative. The CDR3 loop reads CSVDNGISTDTQYF. DNA for the CDR3: TGCAGCGTTGATAACGGGATATCCACAGATACGCAGTATTTT.